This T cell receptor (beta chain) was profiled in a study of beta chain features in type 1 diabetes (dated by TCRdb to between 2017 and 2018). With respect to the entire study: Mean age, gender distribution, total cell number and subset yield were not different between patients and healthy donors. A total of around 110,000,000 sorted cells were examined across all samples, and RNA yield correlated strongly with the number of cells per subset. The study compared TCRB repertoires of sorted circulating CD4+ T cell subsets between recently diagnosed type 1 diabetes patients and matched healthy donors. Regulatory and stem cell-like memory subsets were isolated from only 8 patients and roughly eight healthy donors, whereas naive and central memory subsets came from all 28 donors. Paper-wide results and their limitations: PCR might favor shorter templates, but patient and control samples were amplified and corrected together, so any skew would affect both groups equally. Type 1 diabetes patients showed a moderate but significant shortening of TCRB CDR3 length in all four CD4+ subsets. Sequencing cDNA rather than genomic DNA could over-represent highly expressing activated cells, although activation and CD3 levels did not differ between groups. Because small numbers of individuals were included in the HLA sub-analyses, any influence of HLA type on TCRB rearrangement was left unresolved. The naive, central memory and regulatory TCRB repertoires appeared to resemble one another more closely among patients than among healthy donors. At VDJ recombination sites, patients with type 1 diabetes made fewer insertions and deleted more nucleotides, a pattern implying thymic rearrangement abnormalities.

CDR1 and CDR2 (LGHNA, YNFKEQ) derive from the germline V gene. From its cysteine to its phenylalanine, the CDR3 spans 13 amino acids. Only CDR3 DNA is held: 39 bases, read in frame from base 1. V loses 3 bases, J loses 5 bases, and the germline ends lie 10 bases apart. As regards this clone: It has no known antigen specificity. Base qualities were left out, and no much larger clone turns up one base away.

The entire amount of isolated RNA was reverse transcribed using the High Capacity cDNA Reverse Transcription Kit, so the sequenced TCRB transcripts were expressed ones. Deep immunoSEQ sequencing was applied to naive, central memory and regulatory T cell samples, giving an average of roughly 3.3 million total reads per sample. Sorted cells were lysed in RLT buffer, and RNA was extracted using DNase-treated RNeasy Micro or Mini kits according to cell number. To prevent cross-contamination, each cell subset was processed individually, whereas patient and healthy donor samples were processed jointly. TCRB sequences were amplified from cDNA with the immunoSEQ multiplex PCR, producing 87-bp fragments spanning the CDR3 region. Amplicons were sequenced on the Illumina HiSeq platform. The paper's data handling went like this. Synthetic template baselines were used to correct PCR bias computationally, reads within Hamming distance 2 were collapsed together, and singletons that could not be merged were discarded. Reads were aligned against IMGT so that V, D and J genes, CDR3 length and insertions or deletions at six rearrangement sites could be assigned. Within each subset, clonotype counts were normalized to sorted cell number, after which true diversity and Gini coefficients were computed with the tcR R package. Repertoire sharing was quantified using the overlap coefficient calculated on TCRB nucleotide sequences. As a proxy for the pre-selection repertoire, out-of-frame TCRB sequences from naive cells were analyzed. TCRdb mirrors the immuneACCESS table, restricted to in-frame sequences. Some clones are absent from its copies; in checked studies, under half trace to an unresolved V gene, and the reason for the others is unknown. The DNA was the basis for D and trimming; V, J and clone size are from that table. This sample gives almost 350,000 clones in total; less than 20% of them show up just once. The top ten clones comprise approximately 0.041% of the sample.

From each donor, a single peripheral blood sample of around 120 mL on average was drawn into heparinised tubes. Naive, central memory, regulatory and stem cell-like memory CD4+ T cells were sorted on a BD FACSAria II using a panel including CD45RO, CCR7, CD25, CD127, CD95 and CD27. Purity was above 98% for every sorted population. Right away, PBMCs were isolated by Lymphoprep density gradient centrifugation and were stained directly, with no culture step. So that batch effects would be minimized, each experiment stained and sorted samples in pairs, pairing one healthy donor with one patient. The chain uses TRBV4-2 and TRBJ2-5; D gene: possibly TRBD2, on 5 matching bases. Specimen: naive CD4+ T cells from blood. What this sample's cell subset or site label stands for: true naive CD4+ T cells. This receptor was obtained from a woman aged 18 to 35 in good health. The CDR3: CASSQELAETQYF. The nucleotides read TGTGCCAGCAGCCAGGAATTAGCGGAGACCCAGTACTTC.